This passage covers 20 T cell receptor beta chains from one sample sequenced in a study of blood T cells in healthy people across ages. It was with a sample-barcoded 5' primer and a J-beta primer mix that a second PCR of about 7 to 12 cycles was run. TCRdb recomputed calls from the 5' RACE reads with MiXCR, one row per CDR3 protein. The sample lists some 1,000,000 distinct CDR3 sequences; around 25% were seen once. This sample also belongs to another study, concerning T cells of mothers and their children.

The sequenced material came from blood. Receptors originate from a girl aged 2-10 years in good health.

The rearrangement links TRBV29-1 to TRBJ2-1; TRBD2 aligns across 9 bases. Trimming at V came to 4 bases and at J to 7 bases, leaving 11 bases not matched to a gene. The CDR3 covers 15 residues. Looked up from germline, CDR1 is SQVTM and CDR2 is ANQGSEA. In nucleotides, the CDR3 is TGCAGCGTTGGCCCTAGCGGGGTCATAGGAAATGAGCAGTTCTTC. It translates to CSVGPSGVIGNEQFF.

J is TRBJ2-7 and V is TRBV15; D gene uncertain. This CDR3 is built from 14 residues. Trimming cost V 3 bases and J 5 bases, with 14 bases left between them. Per germline, CDR1 LNHNV and CDR2 YYDKDF (reference sequence). The CDR3 DNA reads as TGTGCCACCAGCAGGGGCTCGCAGGTGGACGAGCAGTACTTC. It is translated as CATSRGSQVDEQYF. Looking up the rest from reference TRBV15 and TRBJ2-7 gives the full variable domain: DAMVIQNPRYQVTQFGKPVTLSCSQTLNHNVMYWYQQKSSQAPKLLFHYYDKDFNNEADTPDNFQSRRPNTSFCFLDIRSPGLGDTAMYLCATSRGSQVDEQYFGPGTRLTVT.

This chain uses TRBV20-1 with TRBJ2-1; no definite D call. The V and J ends lost 0 bases and 5 bases respectively, with 5 bases between them. The V gene's germline CDR1 is DFQATT and CDR2 SNEGSKA (reference sequence). The CDR3 spans 12 residues. The CDR3 region is CSARDRHNEQFF. Written as DNA, the CDR3 is TGCAGTGCTAGAGACAGACACAATGAGCAGTTCTTC.

This clonotype turned up a few times. The rearrangement joins TRBV6-4 to TRBJ2-5; D is unclear. The better agreement between TRBJ2-1 and the DNA end casts doubt on the J call. Germline values: CDR1 MRHNA, CDR2 SNTAGT. The CDR3 loop spans 12 amino acids. In DNA, the CDR3 is TGTGCCAGCCCACTTTGGCACAATGAGCAGTTCTTC. Translation gives CASPLWHNEQFF.

This clonotype showed up just a few times. The chain has TRBV7-3 and TRBJ2-3; D gene uncertain. Trimming stripped 4 bases from V and 0 bases from J, with 8 bases between. Germline V CDR1 and CDR2: SGHTA, FQGTGA. The CDR3 is 14 residues long. CDR3 sequence: CASSSDPSTDTQYF. The CDR3 DNA reads TGTGCCAGCAGCTCAGATCCGAGCACAGATACGCAGTATTTT.

This clonotype turned up a few times. The V call is TRBV12-3 or TRBV12-4, the J call TRBJ1-5; 11 positions match TRBD1. The CDR3 contains 15 residues. The ends lost 5 bases at V and 6 bases at J; junction bases unmatched: 6. The CDR3 bases are TGTGCCAGCAGTCTAGGACAGGGGGCTGGTCAGCCCCAGCATTTT. Translating it yields CASSLGQGAGQPQHF.

The chain carries TRBV9 and TRBJ2-3, with 8 nucleotides matching TRBD2. Germline CDR1 reads SGDLS; CDR2 reads YYNGEE. This CDR3 has 16 residues. V shed 4 bases, J shed 3 bases, and the junction held 10 bases outside the gene matches. CDR3 bases: TGTGCCAGCAGCCCCTATAGCGGGGTCCTGACAGATACGCAGTATTTT. This translates into CASSPYSGVLTDTQYF.

This clonotype was found a few times. This chain links TRBV29-1 with TRBJ2-5, with 7 bases aligning to TRBD1. The J call may not be correct, given that the DNA end is closer to TRBJ2-1. This CDR3 comprises 12 residues. From germline, CDR1 is SQVTM and CDR2 ANQGSEA. The CDR3 loop reads CSGVEGAGEQFF. CDR3 sequence (DNA): TGCAGCGGAGTTGAGGGGGCTGGGGAGCAGTTCTTC.

The chain joins TRBV4-1 to TRBJ2-5; TRBD2 is a possible D gene (6 bases). The DNA end lines up better with TRBJ2-1; the J call may be wrong. CDR3 size: 14 residues. Per the germline V gene, CDR1 is MGHRA and CDR2 is YSYEKL. The CDR3 DNA sequence: TGCGCCAGCACCGACCGTGGAGGGAAAAATGAGCAGTTCTTC. Protein: CASTDRGGKNEQFF.

The rearrangement uses TRBV28 and TRBJ2-7; 15 nucleotides line up with TRBD2. CDR3 length: 18 amino acids. The trim removed 6 bases at V and 2 bases at J, leaving 11 bases unmatched. In germline, CDR1 is MDHEN, CDR2 SYDVKM. CDR3 sequence (DNA): TGTGCCAGCAGCGACCCGGGACTAGCGGGAGGCCTGCCCTACGAGCAGTACTTC. Residues: CASSDPGLAGGLPYEQYF.

The V call is TRBV6-1, the J call TRBJ1-5; no definite D call. CDR1 is MNHNS and CDR2 is SASEGT in the germline V gene. This CDR3 has 11 residues. The germline V and J ends were trimmed by 5 bases and 12 bases, with 11 bases remaining between them. CDR3 DNA sequence: TGTGCCAGCAGTACGGGAGCATTCCAGCATTTT. Its translation: CASSTGAFQHF.

This clonotype has only a few counts. The CDR3 loop is CASRILDQPQHF. In DNA form, the CDR3 reads TGTGCCAGCAGGATTCTCGATCAGCCCCAGCATTTT. The V and J genes are TRBV6-6 and TRBJ1-5; no reliable D call. CDR3 length equals 12 residues. CDR1 and CDR2 from the germline V gene are MNHNY and SVGAGI (reference sequence). Trimming cost V 6 bases and J 5 bases, with 8 bases left between them.

This clonotype was found a few times. V gene TRBV18 combines with J gene TRBJ2-2; D gene uncertain. Trimming cost V 6 bases and J 6 bases, with 14 bases left between them. CDR1 is KGHSH and CDR2 is LQKENI in the germline V gene. The CDR3 runs to 14 residues. The chain's CDR3 is CASSPWSAAGELFF. In nucleotides, the CDR3 is TGTGCCAGCTCCCCTTGGAGCGCCGCCGGGGAGCTGTTTTTT.

The chain has TRBV7-2 and TRBJ2-3; 13 bases are a match to TRBD2. Germline CDR1 is SGHTA and CDR2 is FQGNSA. Unmatched junction bases numbered 7, after V lost 0 bases and J lost 4 bases. There are 18 residues in the CDR3. The CDR3 loop is CASSLAISLAGGADTQYF. For the CDR3, the DNA is TGTGCCAGCAGCTTAGCGATTTCACTAGCGGGAGGGGCAGATACGCAGTATTTT.

This chain connects TRBV25-1 to TRBJ2-1; D not resolved. The end of the DNA aligns better with TRBJ2-5, so the J call may be wrong. The CDR3 totals 15 residues. Germline V gene data show CDR1 as MGHDK and CDR2 as SYGVNS. CDR3 DNA sequence: TGTGCCAGCAGTGAAGGAACAGTGCTTCAGGAGACCCAGTACTTC. Protein sequence: CASSEGTVLQETQYF.

This clonotype occurred a few times. The CDR3 protein is CASTDRGLYNEQFF. The CDR3 DNA reads TGTGCCAGCACAGACAGGGGTCTCTACAATGAGCAGTTCTTC. This chain joins TRBV12-3 or TRBV12-4 and TRBJ2-1, with 8 nucleotides matching TRBD1. The length of the CDR3 is 14 residues. V was pared by 7 bases and J by 3 bases, with 5 bases of the junction left unmatched.

The V and J genes are TRBV20-1 and TRBJ1-2; D not resolved. The CDR3 is 12 amino acids. CDR1 is DFQATT and CDR2 is SNEGSKA in the germline V gene (reference sequence). V lost 3 bases, J lost 0 bases, and 5 bases lay in between. The CDR3 DNA sequence: TGCAGTGCTAGGACAACTAACTATGGCTACACCTTC. Encoded protein: CSARTTNYGYTF.

The V gene is TRBV5-1, the J gene TRBJ2-5; possible D gene TRBD1, 6 bases. Per germline, CDR1 SGHRS and CDR2 YFSETQ. This CDR3 spans 15 amino acids. The ends were cut back, 4 bases at V and 5 bases at J, with 18 bases in the middle. CDR3 nucleotides: TGCGCCAGCAGCCCCTCGACAGGAGAGGAGGAGACCCAGTACTTC. Protein product: CASSPSTGEEETQYF.

This clonotype was observed a few times. The chain recombines TRBV11-2 with TRBJ1-3; TRBD1 might be the D (5 bases). CDR1 and CDR2 from the germline V gene are SGHAT and FQNNGV. Trimming stripped 5 bases from V and 4 bases from J, with 18 bases between. The CDR3 is 16 amino acids. The CDR3 sequence: CASSLATGEEGNTIYF. The CDR3 region has the DNA TGTGCCAGCAGCCTCGCTACGGGGGAGGAAGGAAACACCATATATTTT. Full variable domain (outside the CDR3, taken from reference TRBV11-2 and TRBJ1-3): EAGVAQSPRYKIIEKRQSVAFWCNPISGHATLYWYQQILGQGPKLLIQFQNNGVVDDSQLPKDRFSAERLKGVDSTLKIQPAKLEDSAVYLCASSLATGEEGNTIYFGEGSWLTVV.

The sample holds a few counts of this clonotype. The chain recombines TRBV18 with TRBJ2-3, with 7 bases fitting TRBD2. Germline V gives CDR1 KGHSH, CDR2 LQKENI. CDR3 length: 15 amino acids. The trim removed 2 bases at V and 2 bases at J, leaving 4 bases unmatched. The CDR3 reads CASSPFAGATDTQYF. The CDR3 DNA is TGTGCCAGCTCACCATTCGCGGGAGCCACAGATACGCAGTATTTT.